This T cell receptor (beta chain) was obtained from a study of T cells expressing NK-cell markers. At the level of the study: In the group of eight sequenced donors, seven were HCMV-seropositive and one was seronegative. Points from the study as a whole: Dominant NKG2C+ clonotypes were found to form roughly 1.0-7.5% of CD8+ T cells in about 6 donors. In a handful of donors, dominant clonotypes made up roughly 28.3-65% of CD3+CD56-NKG2C+ cells.

5'RACE template switching with UMIs produced the TCR beta cDNA. With the 5' RACE reads reprocessed, TCRdb shows one record per CDR3 protein and no DNA. The listing contains about 160,000 distinct CDR3 sequences. This CDR3 has 15 residues. The germline gives CDR1 SNHLY, CDR2 FYNNEI. On this clonotype: The antigen is unknown.

The sample was blood T cells: a sorted CD56 or NKG2C T cell subset, CD4+ or CD8+ T cells, or bulk PBMC T cells (not recorded which). The sequence derives from a man aged 18 to 69 in good health. This chain uses TRBV2 with TRBJ1-5; as DNA is missing, the TRBD1 call by TCRdb cannot be tested. This CDR3 reads CASSETGAGNQPQHF.